This TCR beta chain appears in the sequencing data of a study of blood T cell repertoires in COVID-19. Across the whole study: Spain, Italy and the United States supplied samples that represented acute and convalescent COVID-19.

The CDR3 runs 12 residues. V gave up 4 bases and J gave up 0 bases, with 7 bases separating them. CDR1 SQVTM and CDR2 ANQGSEA come from the germline V gene. Ages ranged from roughly 18 to 100 years, with residence in some 25 US areas. Clinical history reported by participants formed the basis on which cohorts were assigned. Some clones are missing from TCRdb's copy, which holds only in-frame ones; the method was immunoSEQ multiplex PCR. The sample lists about 480,000 clones; 88% were seen once. Sequencing was done on a sample of PBMCs or T cells enriched from blood (not recorded which). The sequence was collected from a woman aged 40 to 50 who had recovered from COVID-19. The chain joins TRBV29-1 to TRBJ2-7; D is possibly TRBD2 (5 bases). CDR3 sequence (DNA): TGCAGCGTTGCTCGGGACTCCTACGAGCAGTACTTC. It specifies CSVARDSYEQYF.